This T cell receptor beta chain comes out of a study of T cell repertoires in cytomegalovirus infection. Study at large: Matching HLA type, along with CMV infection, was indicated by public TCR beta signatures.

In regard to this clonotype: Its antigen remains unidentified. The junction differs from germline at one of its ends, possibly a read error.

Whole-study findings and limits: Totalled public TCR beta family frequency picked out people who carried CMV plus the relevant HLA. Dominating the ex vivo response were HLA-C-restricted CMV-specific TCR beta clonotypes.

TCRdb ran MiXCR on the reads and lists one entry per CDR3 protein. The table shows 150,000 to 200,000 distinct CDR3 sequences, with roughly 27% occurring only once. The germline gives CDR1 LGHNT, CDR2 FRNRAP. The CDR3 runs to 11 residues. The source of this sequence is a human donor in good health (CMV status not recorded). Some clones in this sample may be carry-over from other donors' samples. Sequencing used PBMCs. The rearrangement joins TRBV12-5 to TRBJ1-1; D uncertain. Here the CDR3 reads CASGFGEGAFF. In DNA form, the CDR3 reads TGTGCTAGCGGTTTCGGAGAGGGAGCTTTCTTT.